The clone carrying this T cell receptor beta chain has a handful of counts. This CDR3 is 13 amino acids long. The ends were cut back, 1 base at V and 11 bases at J, with 10 bases in the middle. CDR1 is SGHNT and CDR2 is YYREEE in the germline V gene (reference sequence). The data belong to a study of blood T cell repertoires in COVID-19. About the study: From the United States, Italy and Spain came samples of acute and convalescent COVID-19. In each case, the material was cDNA or gDNA derived from T cells, B-cell-depleted T cells, or PBMCs.

Original analysis: Estimated nucleated cell counts came from reference gene primer amplification. Some clones are missing from TCRdb's copy, which holds only in-frame ones; the method was immunoSEQ multiplex PCR. V and J calls and clone size follow that table, whereas D and trimming were derived from the DNA. The sample consists of about 140,000 clones, about 82% of them appearing once. Sequences were obtained from peripheral blood. This chain uses TRBV5-4 with TRBJ1-6; no firm D call. The TCR was taken from a woman older than 75 with active or convalescent COVID-19. The CDR3 protein is CASSLLRETPLHF. The DNA for the CDR3 is TGTGCCAGCAGCTTGCTCCGCGAAACACCCCTCCACTTT.